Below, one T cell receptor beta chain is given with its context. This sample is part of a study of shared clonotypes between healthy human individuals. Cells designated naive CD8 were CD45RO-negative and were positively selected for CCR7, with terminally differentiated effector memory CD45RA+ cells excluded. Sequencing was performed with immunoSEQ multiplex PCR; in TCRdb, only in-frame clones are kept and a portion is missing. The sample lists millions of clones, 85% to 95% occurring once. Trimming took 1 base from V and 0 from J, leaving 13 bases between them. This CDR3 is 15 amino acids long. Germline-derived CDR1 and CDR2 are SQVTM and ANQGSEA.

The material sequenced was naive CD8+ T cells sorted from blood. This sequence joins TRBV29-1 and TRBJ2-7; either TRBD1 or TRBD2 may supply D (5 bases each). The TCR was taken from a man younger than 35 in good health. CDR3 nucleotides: TGCAGCGTTGAAGTCTCCGGGACCTACTCCTACGAGCAGTACTTC. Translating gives CSVEVSGTYSYEQYF.